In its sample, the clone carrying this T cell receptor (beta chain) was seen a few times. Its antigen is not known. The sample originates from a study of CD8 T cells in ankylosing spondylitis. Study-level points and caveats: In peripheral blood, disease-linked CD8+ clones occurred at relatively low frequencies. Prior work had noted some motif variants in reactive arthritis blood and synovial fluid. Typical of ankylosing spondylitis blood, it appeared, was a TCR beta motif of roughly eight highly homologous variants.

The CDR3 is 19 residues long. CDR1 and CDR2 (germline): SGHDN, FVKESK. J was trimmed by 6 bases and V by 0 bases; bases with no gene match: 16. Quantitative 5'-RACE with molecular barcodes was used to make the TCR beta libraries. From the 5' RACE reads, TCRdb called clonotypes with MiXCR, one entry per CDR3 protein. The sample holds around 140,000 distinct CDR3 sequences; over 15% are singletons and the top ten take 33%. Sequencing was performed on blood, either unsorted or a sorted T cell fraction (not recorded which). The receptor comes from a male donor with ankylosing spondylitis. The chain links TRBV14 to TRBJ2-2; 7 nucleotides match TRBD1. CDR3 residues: CASSQDERDSSTKSGELFF. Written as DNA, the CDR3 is TGTGCCAGCAGCCAAGACGAACGGGACAGTTCCACGAAGTCCGGGGAGCTGTTTTTT.